Given below is one TCR beta chain in context. Antigen unknown. Researchers ran the PCR with 60 Vbeta and 13 Jbeta primers. Sequenced by immunoSEQ multiplex PCR; TCRdb stores in-frame clones only, minus some. The sample holds approximately 110,000 clones. This record belongs to a study of cytomegalovirus exposure and HLA in healthy donors. Study-wide results and caveats: The number of N-insertions in an Asian-associated ancestry cluster was reportedly below the approximately 690-donor mean in a later analysis. The authors later linked a missense DCLRE1C variant to TCR beta V- and J-gene trimming.

Trimming at V came to 4 bases and at J to 1 base, leaving 5 bases not matched to a gene. Germline-derived CDR1 and CDR2 are WNHNN and SYGVQD (reference sequence). CDR3 size: 15 residues. This chain uses TRBV10-1 with TRBJ1-1, with 8 bases lining up with TRBD1. The sequence came from a man aged 18-30 years in good health and CMV-seronegative. Sequenced material: PBMCs. CDR3 loop: CASSARTGRNTEAFF. DNA for the CDR3: TGCGCCAGCAGTGCCCGGACAGGGAGGAACACTGAAGCTTTCTTT.